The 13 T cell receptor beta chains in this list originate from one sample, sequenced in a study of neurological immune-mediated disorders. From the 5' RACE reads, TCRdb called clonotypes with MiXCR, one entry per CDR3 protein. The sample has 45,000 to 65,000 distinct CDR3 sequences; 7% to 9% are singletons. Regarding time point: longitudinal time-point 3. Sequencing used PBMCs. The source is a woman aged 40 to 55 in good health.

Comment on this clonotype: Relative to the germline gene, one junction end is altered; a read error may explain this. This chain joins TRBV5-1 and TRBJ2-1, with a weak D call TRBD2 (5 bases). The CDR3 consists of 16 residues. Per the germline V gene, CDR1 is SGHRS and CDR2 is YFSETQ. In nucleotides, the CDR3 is TGCGCCAGCAGCTTGGCCGCGATGACTAAGTACAATGAGAAGTTCTTC. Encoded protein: CASSLAAMTKYNEKFF.

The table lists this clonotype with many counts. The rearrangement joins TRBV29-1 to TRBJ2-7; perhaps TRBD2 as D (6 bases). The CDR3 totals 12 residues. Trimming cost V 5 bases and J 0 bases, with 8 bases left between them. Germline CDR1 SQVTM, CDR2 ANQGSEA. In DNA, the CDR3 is TGCAGCGTTTACGGGGGCTCCTACGAGCAGTACTTC. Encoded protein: CSVYGGSYEQYF.

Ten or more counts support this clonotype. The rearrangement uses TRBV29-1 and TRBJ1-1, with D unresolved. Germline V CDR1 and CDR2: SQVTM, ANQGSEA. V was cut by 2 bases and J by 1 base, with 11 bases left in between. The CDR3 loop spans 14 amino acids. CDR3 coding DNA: TGCAGCGTTGAACTGCGACTACAGAACACTGAAGCTTTCTTT. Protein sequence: CSVELRLQNTEAFF.

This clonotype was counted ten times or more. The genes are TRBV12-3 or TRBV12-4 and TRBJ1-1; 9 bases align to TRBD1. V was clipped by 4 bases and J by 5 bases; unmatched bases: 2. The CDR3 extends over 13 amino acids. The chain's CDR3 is CASSSGTGTEAFF. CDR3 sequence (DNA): TGTGCCAGCAGTTCGGGGACAGGGACTGAAGCTTTCTTT.

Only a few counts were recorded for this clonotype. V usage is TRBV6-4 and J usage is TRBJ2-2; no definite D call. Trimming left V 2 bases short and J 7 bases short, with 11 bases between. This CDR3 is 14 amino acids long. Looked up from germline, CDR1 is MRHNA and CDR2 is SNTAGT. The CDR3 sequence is CASSDTTTDGELFF. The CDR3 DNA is TGTGCCAGCAGTGACACTACAACGGACGGGGAGCTGTTTTTT.

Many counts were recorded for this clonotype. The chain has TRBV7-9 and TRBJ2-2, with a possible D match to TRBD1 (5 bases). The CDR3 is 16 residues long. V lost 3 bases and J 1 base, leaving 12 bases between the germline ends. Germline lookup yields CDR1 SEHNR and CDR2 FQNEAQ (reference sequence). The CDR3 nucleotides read TGTGCCAGCAGCTTGGTTACAGGAATGAACACCGGGGAGCTGTTTTTT. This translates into CASSLVTGMNTGELFF. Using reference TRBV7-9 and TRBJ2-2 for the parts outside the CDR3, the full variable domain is DTGVSQNPRHKITKRGQNVTFRCDPISEHNRLYWYRQTLGQGPEFLTYFQNEAQLEKSRLLSDRFSAERPKGSFSTLEIQRTEQGDSAMYLCASSLVTGMNTGELFFGEGSRLTVL.

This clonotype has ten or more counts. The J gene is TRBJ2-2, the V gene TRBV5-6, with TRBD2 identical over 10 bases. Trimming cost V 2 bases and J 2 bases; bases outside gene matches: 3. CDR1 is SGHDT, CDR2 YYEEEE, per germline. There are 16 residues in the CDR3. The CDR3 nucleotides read TGTGCCAGCAGCTTTCTAGCGGGGGTAAACACCGGGGAGCTGTTTTTT. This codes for CASSFLAGVNTGELFF.

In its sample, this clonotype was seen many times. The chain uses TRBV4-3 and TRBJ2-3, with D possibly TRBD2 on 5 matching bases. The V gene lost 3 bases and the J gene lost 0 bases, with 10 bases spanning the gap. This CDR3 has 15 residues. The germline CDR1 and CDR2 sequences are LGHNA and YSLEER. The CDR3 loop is CASSHSADSTDTQYF. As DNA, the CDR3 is TGCGCCAGCAGCCACTCAGCGGACAGCACAGATACGCAGTATTTT.

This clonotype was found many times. CDR3 amino acids: CSARLSGGQGTDTQYF. In DNA form, the CDR3 reads TGCAGTGCTAGATTATCGGGGGGGCAGGGCACAGATACGCAGTATTTT. The chain couples TRBV20-1 to TRBJ2-3, with 8 bases matching TRBD2. The length of the CDR3 is 16 residues. Germline V CDR1 and CDR2: DFQATT, SNEGSKA (reference sequence). Losses at the gene ends were 2 bases for V and 1 base for J; bases not matched to a gene: 8.

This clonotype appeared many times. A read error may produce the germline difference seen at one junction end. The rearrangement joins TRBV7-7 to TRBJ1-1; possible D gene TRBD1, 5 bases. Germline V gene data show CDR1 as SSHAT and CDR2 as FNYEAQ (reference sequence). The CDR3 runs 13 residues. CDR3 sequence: CASSLQANTEAFF. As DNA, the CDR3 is TGTGCTAGCAGCTTACAGGCGAACACTGAAGCTTTCTTT.

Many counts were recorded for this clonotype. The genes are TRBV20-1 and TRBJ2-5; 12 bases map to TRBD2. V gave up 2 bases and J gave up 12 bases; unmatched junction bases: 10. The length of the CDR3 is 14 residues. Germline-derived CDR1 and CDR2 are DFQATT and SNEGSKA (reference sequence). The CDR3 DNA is TGCAGTGCTAGACTAGCGGGAGGGCCCTCTACGAAGTACTTC. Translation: CSARLAGGPSTKYF.

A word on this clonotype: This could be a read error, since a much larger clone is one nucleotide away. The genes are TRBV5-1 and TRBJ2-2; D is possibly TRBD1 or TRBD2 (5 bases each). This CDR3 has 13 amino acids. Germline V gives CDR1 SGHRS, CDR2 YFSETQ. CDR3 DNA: TGCGTCAGCAGTATCGGGGCGGCCGGGGAGCTGTTTTTT. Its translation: CVSSIGAAGELFF. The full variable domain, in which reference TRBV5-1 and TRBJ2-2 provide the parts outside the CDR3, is KAGVTQTPRYLIKTRGQQVTLSCSPISGHRSVSWYQQTPGQGLQFLFEYFSETQRNKGNFPGRFSGRQFSNSRSEMNVSTLELGDSALYLCVSSIGAAGELFFGEGSRLTVL.

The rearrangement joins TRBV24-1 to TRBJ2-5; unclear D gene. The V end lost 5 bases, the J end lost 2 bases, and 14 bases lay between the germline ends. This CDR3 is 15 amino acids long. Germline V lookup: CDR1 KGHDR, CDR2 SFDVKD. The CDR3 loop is CATSAPDSLQETQYF. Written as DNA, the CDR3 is TGTGCCACCAGTGCACCCGACTCCCTTCAAGAGACCCAGTACTTC.